These 15 T cell receptor beta chains were all obtained from the same sample, sequenced in a study of T cell responses to AZD1222 COVID-19 vaccine. Assay: immunoSEQ multiplex PCR; the TCRdb copy retains only in-frame clones and omits some. This table holds around 65,000 clones, around four fifths found once. The starting material was peripheral blood, obtained 28 days after the second AZD1222 dose. The source is an adult who received the AZD1222 COVID-19 vaccine.

The rearrangement joins TRBV7-8 to TRBJ2-3; 7 bases map to TRBD1. This CDR3 contains 14 residues. V dropped 4 bases and J dropped 3; count of bases not matched to a gene: 4. Germline CDR1 and CDR2: SGHVS and FQNEAQ. The CDR3 is CASSSWTGTDTQYF. The CDR3 DNA is TGTGCCAGCAGCTCCTGGACAGGAACAGATACGCAGTATTTT.

The V gene is TRBV5-4, the J gene TRBJ2-5; 9 bases match TRBD1. Germline V CDR1 and CDR2: SGHNT, YYREEE (reference sequence). Germline trimming cut 3 bases from V and 5 bases from J; bases unmatched to any gene: 5. The CDR3 has 14 amino acids. The CDR3 nucleotides read TGTGCCAGCAGCTCCGGGACAGGGAGCGAGACCCAGTACTTC. Amino acids: CASSSGTGSETQYF.

The V gene is TRBV7-9, the J gene TRBJ1-2, with D unresolved. The germline V and J ends were trimmed by 5 bases and 8 bases, with 9 bases remaining between them. The CDR3 is made up of 11 amino acids. The germline V gene encodes CDR1 SEHNR and CDR2 FQNEAQ (reference sequence). CDR3 nucleotides: TGTGCCAGCAGCCTCCTAATAGGCTACACCTTC. Translation gives CASSLLIGYTF.

The gene calls are TRBV11-2 and TRBJ2-2; D remains unclear. V was pared by 5 bases and J by 7 bases, with 23 bases between. Germline values: CDR1 SGHAT, CDR2 FQNNGV. The CDR3 is 17 residues long. CDR3: CASSPAGLVRLSGELFF. CDR3 coding DNA: TGTGCCAGCAGCCCCGCCGGGCTAGTCCGTTTGAGCGGGGAGCTGTTTTTT.

This clone occurred a few times. For the CDR3, the DNA is TGTGCCACCTCAACCCGGGTAGGCAATGAGCAGTTCTTC. Protein sequence: CATSTRVGNEQFF. V gene TRBV24-1 combines with J gene TRBJ2-1; no firm D call. The CDR3 extends over 13 amino acids. Trimming removed 9 bases from V and 6 bases from J, with 14 bases in between. Germline V CDR1 and CDR2: KGHDR, SFDVKD.

This clone was seen more than once but under ten times. J is TRBJ1-1 and V is TRBV5-4, with D possibly being TRBD1 (6 bases). Trimming removed 5 bases at V and 4 bases at J, with 15 bases between. In germline, CDR1 is SGHNT, CDR2 YYREEE (reference sequence). CDR3 length equals 14 residues. CDR3 sequence: CASRFRGGATEAFF. DNA of the CDR3: TGTGCCAGCAGGTTTCGAGGGGGGGCCACTGAAGCTTTCTTT.

V usage is TRBV4-2 and J usage is TRBJ2-1; no clear D. CDR3 size: 13 residues. With 1 base removed from V and 5 bases from J, the gap between germline ends came to 6 bases. Germline CDR1 LGHNA, CDR2 YNFKEQ. The CDR3 loop is CASSQGTDNEQFF. In nucleotides, the CDR3 is TGTGCCAGCAGCCAAGGGACCGACAATGAGCAGTTCTTC.

This chain links TRBV29-1 with TRBJ1-2; perhaps TRBD1 as D (5 bases). Between the trimmed V and J ends, which lost 4 bases and 3 bases, there was a span of 6 bases. This CDR3 region has 11 residues. Germline values: CDR1 SQVTM, CDR2 ANQGSEA. CDR3 DNA: TGCAGCGTTGGAGGGGACTATGGCTACACCTTC. Translating it yields CSVGGDYGYTF. Together with reference TRBV29-1 and TRBJ1-2, the CDR3 gives the full variable domain: SAVISQKPSRDICQRGTSLTIQCQVDSQVTMMFWYRQQPGQSLTLIATANQGSEATYESGFVIDKFPISRPNLTFSTLTVSNMSPEDSSIYLCSVGGDYGYTFGSGTRLTVV.

The chain carries TRBV5-6 and TRBJ1-3; 8 bases fit TRBD1. Germline loops: CDR1 SGHDT, CDR2 YYEEEE. The CDR3 is 14 amino acids. Germline trimming cut 4 bases from V and 4 bases from J; bases unmatched to any gene: 4. CDR3 nucleotide sequence: TGTGCCAGCAGCGAGACAGGGGCCGGAAACACCATATATTTT. Its protein product is CASSETGAGNTIYF. The full variable domain, in which reference TRBV5-6 and TRBJ1-3 provide the parts outside the CDR3, is DAGVTQSPTHLIKTRGQQVTLRCSPKSGHDTVSWYQQALGQGPQFIFQYYEEEERQRGNFPDRFSGHQFPNYSSELNVNALLLGDSALYLCASSETGAGNTIYFGEGSWLTVV.

By its share, this clone is large. This chain links TRBV11-3 with TRBJ2-7; TRBD2 is a possible D gene (6 bases). The germline V gene encodes CDR1 SGHNT and CDR2 YENEEA. Deletions cut 5 bases from V and 1 base from J, with 12 bases between. CDR3 length equals 14 residues. The CDR3 spells CASSPHGGSYEQYF. The CDR3 nucleotides are TGTGCCAGCAGCCCTCACGGGGGTTCCTACGAGCAGTACTTC.

The genes are TRBV12-2 and TRBJ1-2. TRBV12-2 is classified as a pseudogene. The CDR3 spans 13 residues. The CDR3 spells CASRSICNYGYTF. CDR3 sequence (DNA): TGTGCAAGTCGCTCTATATGTAACTATGGCTACACCTTC.

The gene calls are TRBV3-1 (or the pseudogene TRBV3-2) and TRBJ2-2, with 7 bases matching TRBD2. The trim removed 2 bases at V and 6 bases at J, leaving 6 bases unmatched. The CDR3 consists of 15 residues. CDR1 is LGHDT, CDR2 YNNKEL, per germline (reference sequence). For the CDR3, the DNA is TGTGCCAGCAGCCAAACTGGACTAGGATCCGGGGAGCTGTTTTTT. It codes for CASSQTGLGSGELFF.

V gene TRBV11-3 combines with J gene TRBJ1-2; 7 bases are a match to TRBD1. Germline V lookup: CDR1 SGHNT, CDR2 YENEEA. The V segment lost 3 bases and the J segment 3 bases; nucleotides outside the gene matches: 7. The CDR3 has 15 amino acids. The CDR3 coding sequence is TGTGCCAGCAGCTTTCGAACAGGGGCTCACTATGGCTACACCTTC. As protein: CASSFRTGAHYGYTF.

This clone was found a few times. The chain links TRBV5-4 to TRBJ1-2, with unresolved D. The CDR3 is 11 residues long. V lost 0 bases, J lost 10 bases, and 7 bases lay in between. Looked up from germline, CDR1 is SGHNT and CDR2 is YYREEE (reference sequence). CDR3 sequence: CASSLGRTYTF. CDR3 sequence (DNA): TGTGCCAGCAGCTTGGGTCGAACCTACACCTTC.

This chain joins TRBV19 and TRBJ2-1, with 11 bases lining up with TRBD1. Trimming cost V 6 bases and J 5 bases; bases outside gene matches: 15. CDR3 length: 18 amino acids. Looked up from germline, CDR1 is LNHDA and CDR2 is SQIVND (reference sequence). The CDR3: CASREGTGGRDKHNEQFF. In DNA form, the CDR3 reads TGTGCCAGTAGAGAAGGGACAGGGGGGCGGGATAAACACAATGAGCAGTTCTTC.